This T cell receptor beta chain came from a study of response to subunit inactivated influenza vaccine. TCRdb fed the RT-PCR reads into MiXCR, producing one record per CDR3 protein. The data contain about 160,000 distinct CDR3 sequences, around 11% of them singletons. Study observations and caveats: The authors suggested that few new T cells are recruited per seasonal influenza vaccination.

The germline V gene has CDR1 LGHNA and CDR2 YSLEER. Trimming took 1 base from V and 3 from J; bases not matched to a gene: 18. The CDR3 is 19 residues long. This clonotype was picked up a small number of times. The antigen is undetermined. This chain joins TRBV4-3 and TRBJ2-7; 7 positions agree with TRBD1. The sequences come from CD8+ T cells sorted from PBMCs, collected approximately 25 months after vaccination. This receptor was obtained from a man aged 50 to 69 who received an inactivated influenza vaccine. DNA for the CDR3: TGCGCCAGCAGCCAAGGAGATCTCAATATGGGACAGACTTTCTACGAGCAGTACTTC. Its protein is CASSQGDLNMGQTFYEQYF.